The clone carrying this TCR beta chain has a count of ten or more. The antigen is unknown. TCRdb redid the calling of the 5' RACE reads with MiXCR, one entry per CDR3 protein. Of roughly 150,000 distinct CDR3 sequences in the sample, 6.6% were seen once. The CDR3 length is 16 residues. CDR1 MDHEN and CDR2 SYDVKM come from the germline V gene. V was cut by 0 bases and J by 6 bases, with 18 bases left in between. The record originates from a study of T cells after yellow fever vaccination. Study-wide results and limits: Most primary-vaccination clones recurred post-booster (approximately 96% CD4, about 87% CD8). Contaminating bulk clonotypes could be abundant in FACS-sorted repertoires. Weaker, the secondary response peaked sooner, at day 5 versus 15.

The sequence was obtained from a man under 40 who received the YFV17D yellow fever vaccine. V and J are TRBV28 and TRBJ2-7; no definite D call. The source material was CD4+ T cells sorted from PBMCs, sampled 10 days after the yellow fever booster vaccination. The CDR3 DNA reads as TGTGCCAGCAGTTTATGGGGGATTCAGGACCCGAGCGAGCAGTACTTC. Residues: CASSLWGIQDPSEQYF.